A selection of T cell receptor beta chains follows, all from one sample in a study of blood T cell repertoires in COVID-19. Repertoires were generated with immunoSEQ multiplex PCR, while TCRdb's copy carries only in-frame clones and drops some. The data show fewer than 500,000 clones, 75% to 90% seen once. Sequenced material: peripheral blood. These receptors were collected from a woman under 40 with acute or convalescent COVID-19. The CDR3 runs from the conserved cysteine through the conserved F or W. D genes are given only for firm matches. Expanded clones are given a class, and other clones once, few, many or no size at all.

TRBV25-1,TRBJ2-2,TRBD1,-,CASSGTATGELFF,TGTGCCAGCAGCGGGACAGCTACCGGGGAGCTGTTTTTT
TRBV27,TRBJ2-7,TRBD1,once,CASRRTGAGYEQYF,TGTGCCAGCAGACGGACAGGGGCGGGCTACGAGCAGTACTTC
TRBV24-1,TRBJ2-6,TRBD1,once,CATSSQVAGGSGANVLTF,TGTGCCACCAGTAGTCAGGTGGCAGGGGGCTCTGGGGCCAACGTCCTGACTTTC
TRBV7-9,TRBJ2-2,-,-,CASSLGTYRETGELFF,TGTGCCAGCAGCTTAGGAACTTACAGGGAAACCGGGGAGCTGTTTTTT
TRBV28,TRBJ1-4,-,-,CASTAGAYEKLFF,TGTGCCAGCACGGCAGGGGCTTATGAAAAACTGTTTTTT
TRBV6-1,TRBJ2-5,-,-,CASSDIGMARETQYF,TGTGCCAGCAGTGATATTGGCATGGCCCGAGAGACCCAGTACTTC
TRBV29-1,TRBJ2-7,TRBD1,-,CSGTQGSSYEQYF,TGCAGCGGGACACAGGGGAGCTCCTACGAGCAGTACTTC
TRBV28,TRBJ2-3,-,-,CASRDTDTQYF,TGTGCCAGCCGGGACACAGATACGCAGTATTTT
TRBV5-4,TRBJ1-2,TRBD1,-,CASSPGQNYGYTF,TGTGCCAGCAGCCCGGGACAGAACTATGGCTACACCTTC
TRBV6-5,TRBJ2-7,-,-,CASSTWTEGYEQYF,TGTGCCAGCAGTACATGGACCGAGGGCTACGAGCAGTACTTC
TRBV5-4,TRBJ2-3,-,-,CASSLDYGDTQYF,TGTGCCAGCAGCTTGGACTACGGGGATACGCAGTATTTT
TRBV6-5,TRBJ2-1,-,once,CASSQGWKYNEQFF,TGTGCCAGCAGTCAGGGGTGGAAGTACAATGAGCAGTTCTTC
TRBV12-2,TRBJ2-1,-,-,CASRRILRRGTVFF,TGTGCAAGTCGCAGAATACTTCGACGAGGGACAGTTTTCTTC
TRBV18,TRBJ2-7,-,-,CTSSRLREVEQYF,TGTACCAGCTCAAGGTTGAGGGAGGTCGAGCAGTACTTC
TRBV5-1,TRBJ2-2,-,-,CASSLGYSTGELFF,TGCGCCAGCAGCTTGGGGTATAGCACCGGGGAGCTGTTTTTT
TRBV5-6,TRBJ2-1,TRBD2,-,CASSLNGGGAVEQFF,TGTGCCAGCAGCTTAAACGGCGGGGGGGCCGTTGAGCAGTTCTTC
TRBV29-1,TRBJ2-5,TRBD2,-,CSVENLAGAQETQYF,TGCAGCGTTGAAAATCTAGCGGGGGCACAAGAGACCCAGTACTTC
TRBV7-9,TRBJ2-4,-,-,CASSPGQPSQIIQYF,TGTGCCAGCAGCCCAGGACAGCCCTCCCAAATAATTCAGTACTTC
TRBV25-1,TRBJ1-5,TRBD1,-,CASRKTGDHQPQHF,TGTGCCAGCAGAAAGACAGGGGATCATCAGCCCCAGCATTTT